These 30 T cell receptor beta chains originate from one sample sequenced in a study of cytomegalovirus exposure and HLA in healthy donors. In the PCR, 60 Vbeta and 13 Jbeta primers were used. The data were produced by immunoSEQ multiplex PCR, yet TCRdb's version contains in-frame clones alone and is incomplete. The data contain about 82,000 clones, more than 65% of them singletons. The sample taken for sequencing was PBMCs. The receptor source for this set is a man between 65 and 85 years old in good health and CMV-seropositive.

The V gene is TRBV2, the J gene TRBJ2-1; TRBD2 matches 11 bases. There are 12 residues in the CDR3. Germline CDR1 SNHLY, CDR2 FYNNEI. V lost 5 bases, J lost 10 bases, and 1 base stayed unmatched. The CDR3 nucleotides read TGTGCCAGCAGTCGGACTAGCGGGGAGCAGTTCTTC. It translates to CASSRTSGEQFF.

This chain uses TRBV23-1 with TRBJ2-1, with TRBD1 identical over 9 bases. TRBV23-1 is recorded as an ORF, its role being uncertain. J was trimmed by 2 bases and V by 4 bases; bases with no gene match: 3. CDR3 length equals 15 residues. The CDR3 region is CASSPRDRAYNEQFF. CDR3 DNA sequence: TGCGCCAGCAGTCCCCGGGACAGGGCCTACAATGAGCAGTTCTTC.

The chain joins TRBV4-3 to TRBJ2-2; TRBD1 agrees at 8 bases. The V gene end was trimmed by 0 bases and the J gene end by 5 bases; junction bases not matched to a gene: 5. In germline, CDR1 is LGHNA, CDR2 YSLEER. The CDR3 is 16 residues long. The CDR3 DNA sequence: TGCGCCAGCAGCCAAGAGGGCAGGGGGCGAACCGGGGAGCTGTTTTTT. Amino acids: CASSQEGRGRTGELFF.

The chain couples TRBV7-3 to TRBJ1-1, with D unresolved. V was pared by 5 bases and J by 1 base, with 8 bases between. CDR1 SGHTA and CDR2 FQGTGA come from the germline V gene. The CDR3 consists of 13 residues. The DNA of the CDR3 is TGTGCCAGCAGCCGGCAGGAGAACACTGAAGCTTTCTTT. Translated, it gives CASSRQENTEAFF. The full variable domain, rest sourced from reference TRBV7-3 and TRBJ1-1, is GAGVSQTPSNKVTEKGKYVELRCDPISGHTALYWYRQSLGQGPEFLIYFQGTGAADDSGLPNDRFFAVRPEGSVSTLKIQRTERGDSAVYLCASSRQENTEAFFGQGTRLTVV.

J is TRBJ2-7 and V is TRBV4-1; no clear D. V lost 1 base to trimming and J lost 4 bases, with 17 bases between them. Germline values: CDR1 MGHRA, CDR2 YSYEKL. The CDR3 sequence is 16 residues long. The CDR3 here is CASSQGIYAEHYEQYF. In DNA, the CDR3 is TGCGCCAGCAGCCAAGGCATATATGCGGAACATTACGAGCAGTACTTC.

This clone was observed once. Other DNA sequences in this specimen translate into the identical CDR3. This rearrangement joins TRBV7-6 to TRBJ1-4; 7 bases align to TRBD1. CDR1 SGHVS and CDR2 FNYEAQ come from the germline V gene. The CDR3 has 14 amino acids. The V and J ends lost 1 base and 7 bases, in that order; junction bases with no gene match: 3. The CDR3 spells CASSLGQGGEKLFF. CDR3 nucleotides: TGTGCCAGCAGCTTAGGACAGGGCGGTGAAAAACTGTTTTTT.

The chain has TRBV9 and TRBJ2-2, with D perhaps TRBD1 (6 bases). The V gene's germline CDR1 is SGDLS and CDR2 YYNGEE. V was clipped by 4 bases and J by 1 base, with 11 bases between them. This CDR3 has 15 residues. The CDR3 reads CASSSQTGNTGELFF. CDR3 nucleotide sequence: TGTGCCAGCAGCAGCCAGACAGGGAACACCGGGGAGCTGTTTTTT.

V is TRBV6-5 and J is TRBJ1-2; D uncertain. The length of the CDR3 is 14 residues. Germline V CDR1 and CDR2: MNHEY, SVGAGI. Trimming took 6 bases from V and 7 from J, leaving 18 bases between them. The CDR3 nucleotides read TGTGCCAGCAGAACGGAGTTACTGTATGGTGGCTACACCTTC. It translates to CASRTELLYGGYTF.

The chain combines TRBV6-1 with TRBJ2-7; D possibly corresponds to TRBD2 (6 bases). This CDR3 spans 13 amino acids. V was pared by 7 bases and J by 2 bases, with 12 bases between. Germline V CDR1 and CDR2: MNHNS, SASEGT. The CDR3 sequence is CASTLGGAYEQYF. CDR3 nucleotides: TGTGCCAGCACTTTGGGGGGTGCCTACGAGCAGTACTTC.

The chain uses TRBV25-1 and TRBJ2-2; a weak D match, TRBD1 (6 bases). The CDR3 runs to 13 residues. V dropped 6 bases and J dropped 1 base, with 6 bases sitting between them. Germline V lookup: CDR1 MGHDK, CDR2 SYGVNS. Here the CDR3 reads CASRGQNTGELFF. In DNA, the CDR3 is TGTGCCAGCAGGGGACAGAACACCGGGGAGCTGTTTTTT.

V usage is TRBV12-2 and J usage is TRBJ2-1; TRBD2 reflects the table's D call only, with no check against the DNA. TRBV12-2 is shown as a pseudogene. This CDR3 region has 15 residues. The CDR3 here is CASRLDPSSYNEQFF. CDR3 sequence (DNA): TGTGCAAGTCGCTTAGATCCGAGCTCCTACAATGAGCAGTTCTTC.

This clone was counted only a few times. This chain connects TRBV6-5 to TRBJ1-1; 12 bases map to TRBD1. Losses at the gene ends were 6 bases for V and 0 bases for J; bases not matched to a gene: 2. The CDR3 loop spans 15 amino acids. The germline V gene has CDR1 MNHEY and CDR2 SVGAGI. The CDR3 DNA reads as TGTGCCAGCAGGGGGACAGGGGGCCTGAACACTGAAGCTTTCTTT. Translation gives CASRGTGGLNTEAFF.

V usage is TRBV21-1 and J usage is TRBJ1-1. TRBV21-1 is termed a pseudogene. This CDR3 is 17 amino acids long. The CDR3 region has the DNA TGTGCCAGCAGCAAACTTTTTACGGGGGAGGGGAACACTGAAGCTTTCTTT. This codes for CASSKLFTGEGNTEAFF.

V and J are TRBV6-5 and TRBJ1-4, with 10 bases aligning to TRBD1. CDR1 is MNHEY, CDR2 SVGAGI, per germline. V trimming: 4 bases; J trimming: 7 bases; junction bases outside the gene matches: 3. The CDR3 length is 14 residues. The CDR3 DNA is TGTGCCAGCAGTTTGACAGGGGGCGGTGAAAAACTGTTTTTT. As protein: CASSLTGGGEKLFF.

The rearrangement joins TRBV6-1 to TRBJ2-3, with D possibly being TRBD1 (6 bases). V was cut by 2 bases and J by 5 bases, with 14 bases left in between. CDR3 length: 15 residues. Germline V gene lookup returns CDR1 MNHNS and CDR2 SASEGT. In DNA, the CDR3 is TGTGCCAGCAGTGAAACGGACTCAGGGGTAGATACGCAGTATTTT. It is translated as CASSETDSGVDTQYF.

The V call is TRBV7-8, the J call TRBJ2-3, with 8 nucleotides matching TRBD2. This CDR3 has 15 residues. V gave up 3 bases and J gave up 8 bases; unmatched junction bases: 10. Germline V gives CDR1 SGHVS, CDR2 FQNEAQ. CDR3 nucleotide sequence: TGTGCCAGCAGCTTTAGCACGGGGGGGCTCGGTACGCAGTATTTT. Amino acid sequence: CASSFSTGGLGTQYF.

The J gene is TRBJ2-7, the V gene TRBV6-4, with 8 nucleotides matching TRBD2. V was clipped by 6 bases and J by 2 bases; unmatched bases: 12. CDR1 MRHNA and CDR2 SNTAGT come from the germline V gene. The CDR3 extends over 16 amino acids. The CDR3: CASRTPGGPIPYEQYF. CDR3 nucleotide sequence: TGTGCCAGCAGGACCCCGGGAGGGCCTATCCCCTACGAGCAGTACTTC.

This chain uses TRBV9 with TRBJ1-1; TRBD1 aligns across 8 bases. The trim removed 3 bases at V and 4 bases at J, leaving 5 bases unmatched. The CDR3 spans 14 residues. Looked up from germline, CDR1 is SGDLS and CDR2 is YYNGEE. CDR3 nucleotides: TGTGCCAGCAGCGAACAGGGGGTAAGCACTGAAGCTTTCTTT. Protein product: CASSEQGVSTEAFF.

This chain's CDR3 is CAWSLGTLGNTIYF. The CDR3, as DNA: TGTGCCTGGAGTTTAGGGACTCTGGGCAACACCATATATTTT. The gene calls are TRBV30 and TRBJ1-3; D might be TRBD1 (5 bases). Germline loops: CDR1 GTSNPN, CDR2 SVGIG (reference sequence). Deletions cut 2 bases from V and 7 bases from J, with 15 bases between. The CDR3 length is 14 residues. Supplemented by reference TRBV30 and TRBJ1-3, the full variable domain reads SQTIHQWPATLVQPVGSPLSLECTVEGTSNPNLYWYRQAAGRGLQLLFYSVGIGQISSEVPQNLSASRPQDRQFILSSKKLLLSDSGFYLCAWSLGTLGNTIYFGEGSWLTVV.

This clone was seen a single time. This rearrangement joins TRBV30 to TRBJ2-5; 9 positions agree with TRBD2. This CDR3 comprises 15 residues. Germline loops: CDR1 GTSNPN, CDR2 SVGIG (reference sequence). V was clipped by 5 bases and J by 5 bases; unmatched bases: 12. The CDR3 DNA reads TGTGCCTGGGGGCCAGCGGGGGGTACTGGGGAGACCCAGTACTTC. It yields the protein CAWGPAGGTGETQYF.

The gene calls are TRBV6-5 and TRBJ2-1; TRBD1 agrees at 9 bases. With 4 bases clipped from V and 8 bases from J, the junction kept 9 bases outside the gene matches. This CDR3 has 15 amino acids. Per germline, CDR1 MNHEY and CDR2 SVGAGI. The CDR3 sequence: CASSLSGQGTDEQFF. For the CDR3, the DNA is TGTGCCAGCAGTTTATCGGGACAGGGCACAGATGAGCAGTTCTTC.

The chain has TRBV6-5 and TRBJ2-1, with D unclear. Germline CDR1 MNHEY, CDR2 SVGAGI. The V and J ends lost 8 bases and 8 bases respectively, with 13 bases between them. This CDR3 spans 12 amino acids. Written as DNA, the CDR3 is TGTGCCAGCTCCATCCTCGGAGATGAGCAGTTCTTC. This codes for CASSILGDEQFF.

The chain is built from TRBV7-8 and TRBJ2-2; 10 bases align to TRBD1. The CDR3 covers 19 residues. Germline CDR1 is SGHVS and CDR2 is FQNEAQ. V dropped 5 bases and J dropped 2; count of bases not matched to a gene: 14. CDR3 sequence: CASSTRDRGTPINTGELFF. The CDR3, as DNA: TGTGCCAGCAGCACCCGGGACAGGGGTACACCGATTAACACCGGGGAGCTGTTTTTT.

This clone was seen more than once but under ten times. V is TRBV5-1 and J is TRBJ2-7; 8 nucleotides match TRBD2. V lost 0 bases, J lost 3 bases, and 8 bases stayed unmatched. This CDR3 has 16 residues. CDR1 is SGHRS, CDR2 YFSETQ, per germline. CDR3 amino acids: CASSLVTGGALYEQYF. CDR3 DNA: TGCGCCAGCAGCTTGGTCACGGGGGGGGCCCTCTACGAGCAGTACTTC. The entire variable domain, with the rest obtained from reference TRBV5-1 and TRBJ2-7, is as follows: KAGVTQTPRYLIKTRGQQVTLSCSPISGHRSVSWYQQTPGQGLQFLFEYFSETQRNKGNFPGRFSGRQFSNSRSEMNVSTLELGDSALYLCASSLVTGGALYEQYFGPGTRLTVT.

This clone was seen a handful of times. The chain employs TRBV19 and TRBJ1-3; 7 bases match TRBD1. The CDR3 has 14 residues. The germline V gene has CDR1 LNHDA and CDR2 SQIVND (reference sequence). The ends lost 5 bases at V and 8 bases at J; junction bases unmatched: 9. CDR3 in amino acids: CASSGGQFLDTIYF. CDR3 sequence (DNA): TGTGCCAGTAGTGGGGGACAGTTCTTGGACACCATATATTTT.

This clone appeared once. This chain uses TRBV11-2 with TRBJ1-2; TRBD1 matches at 7 bases. CDR3 length equals 14 residues. Germline trimming cut 1 base from V and 2 bases from J; bases unmatched to any gene: 1. Per the germline V gene, CDR1 is SGHAT and CDR2 is FQNNGV. Written as DNA, the CDR3 is TGTGCCAGCAGCTTAGTGGGACAGAACTATGGCTACACCTTC. Its translation: CASSLVGQNYGYTF.

This clone was detected a few times. The rearrangement joins TRBV5-3 to TRBJ2-5; maybe TRBD1 (6 bases). TRBV5-3 is reported as an ORF; its role is uncertain. Trimming cost V 4 bases and J 7 bases, with 23 bases left between them. This CDR3 region has 16 residues. The CDR3 protein is CARSRDRDTGIGTQYF. The CDR3 nucleotides read TGTGCCAGAAGCCGTGACCGGGACACAGGTATCGGGACCCAGTACTTC.

The chain employs TRBV30 and TRBJ2-5; 11 nucleotides match TRBD2. The CDR3 contains 14 residues. Losses at the gene ends were 5 bases for V and 4 bases for J; bases not matched to a gene: 6. Germline CDR1 reads GTSNPN; CDR2 reads SVGIG (reference sequence). CDR3 sequence: CAWDPGLAGETQYF. The CDR3 DNA follows: TGTGCCTGGGATCCTGGACTAGCGGGAGAGACCCAGTACTTC.

The chain recombines TRBV18 with TRBJ1-1; D uncertain. Germline assignment: CDR1 KGHSH and CDR2 LQKENI. V lost 4 bases to trimming and J lost 5 bases, with 17 bases between them. This CDR3 spans 15 amino acids. CDR3: CASSREAGRRTEAFF. The CDR3, as DNA: TGTGCCAGCTCACGCGAGGCGGGGAGACGGACTGAAGCTTTCTTT.

This chain uses TRBV19 with TRBJ1-5; D is possibly TRBD1 (6 bases). Germline CDR1 is LNHDA and CDR2 is SQIVND (reference sequence). The CDR3 consists of 13 residues. The V and J ends lost 8 bases and 11 bases respectively, with 19 bases between them. The CDR3 sequence is CASEEQGASAQHF. In DNA form, the CDR3 reads TGTGCCAGTGAAGAACAGGGCGCATCAGCCCAGCATTTT.